This T cell receptor beta chain was recovered during a study of control samples from healthy donors and cancer patients. Profiling relied on immunoSEQ multiplex PCR, and the TCRdb table lists in-frame clones only, not all of them. The table has roughly 400,000 clones, over 75% seen once. This clone was recorded only once. This CDR3 is built from 15 residues. V was clipped by 3 bases and J by 5 bases; unmatched bases: 6. Germline V gene lookup returns CDR1 LGHNA and CDR2 YSLEER. The sample was PBMCs. The chain links TRBV4-3 to TRBJ2-4; TRBD1 aligns across 8 bases. The origin of this receptor is a man aged 35-49 years with head and neck cancer. CDR3 nucleotide sequence: TGCGCCAGCAGCCATGGGACAGGCCCCCAAAACATTCAGTACTTC. This encodes CASSHGTGPQNIQYF.